These T cell receptor beta chains were read from a single sample in a study of blood T cell repertoires in COVID-19. The data were produced by immunoSEQ multiplex PCR, yet TCRdb's version contains in-frame clones alone and is incomplete. The sample lists around 180,000 clones; roughly 90% were seen once. Sequencing used peripheral blood. These receptors originate from a man in his sixties or seventies with active or convalescent COVID-19. Each CDR3 is given with its conserved first and last residue. Fields, in order: D gene, J gene, V gene, clone size, CDR3 protein, CDR3 DNA. D genes are given only for firm matches. Expanded clones get a size class; other rows say once, few or many, or leave the size out.

d_gene: .
j_gene: TRBJ1-2
v_gene: TRBV28
abundance: .
CDR3aa: CASSQNYGYTF
CDR3nt: TGTGCCAGCAGCCAGAACTATGGCTACACCTTC

d_gene: TRBD2
j_gene: TRBJ2-3
v_gene: TRBV24-1
abundance: .
CDR3aa: CATSGNTGGDTDTQYF
CDR3nt: TGTGCCACCAGTGGGAACACGGGGGGGGACACAGATACGCAGTATTTT

d_gene: .
j_gene: TRBJ1-2
v_gene: TRBV9
abundance: .
CDR3aa: CASSVVSNFNYGYTF
CDR3nt: TGTGCCAGCAGCGTAGTAAGCAATTTCAACTATGGCTACACCTTC

d_gene: .
j_gene: TRBJ2-3
v_gene: TRBV7-9
abundance: .
CDR3aa: CASSPTDTQYF
CDR3nt: TGTGCCAGCAGCCCGACAGATACGCAGTATTTT

d_gene: .
j_gene: TRBJ1-5
v_gene: TRBV19
abundance: .
CDR3aa: CASSAPRGYSNQPQHF
CDR3nt: TGTGCCAGTAGTGCCCCCCGGGGGTATAGCAATCAGCCCCAGCATTTT

d_gene: TRBD1
j_gene: TRBJ1-1
v_gene: TRBV29-1
abundance: .
CDR3aa: CSVVGGQGDTEAFF
CDR3nt: TGCAGCGTTGTAGGAGGACAGGGGGACACTGAAGCTTTCTTT

d_gene: TRBD1
j_gene: TRBJ1-1
v_gene: TRBV6-6
abundance: .
CDR3aa: CASSDGTGWKNTEAFF
CDR3nt: TGTGCCAGCAGCGATGGGACAGGGTGGAAGAACACTGAAGCTTTCTTT

d_gene: .
j_gene: TRBJ2-1
v_gene: TRBV9
abundance: once
CDR3aa: CASSVGDNWNEQFF
CDR3nt: TGTGCCAGCAGCGTAGGGGACAACTGGAATGAGCAGTTCTTC

d_gene: .
j_gene: TRBJ1-1
v_gene: TRBV24-1
abundance: .
CDR3aa: CATSDHRGARTEAFF
CDR3nt: TGTGCCACCAGTGACCACCGGGGGGCTCGGACTGAAGCTTTCTTT

d_gene: .
j_gene: TRBJ2-3
v_gene: TRBV11-3
abundance: .
CDR3aa: CASSLGLAPTDTQYF
CDR3nt: TGTGCCAGCAGCTTAGGGCTAGCTCCCACAGATACGCAGTATTTT

d_gene: .
j_gene: TRBJ2-6
v_gene: TRBV28
abundance: .
CDR3aa: CGISSGANVLTF
CDR3nt: TGTGGAATTAGCTCTGGGGCCAACGTCCTGACTTTC

d_gene: .
j_gene: TRBJ1-5
v_gene: TRBV6-6
abundance: .
CDR3aa: CASSTNLAGSNQPQHF
CDR3nt: TGTGCCAGCAGTACCAACTTGGCCGGGAGCAATCAGCCCCAGCATTTT

d_gene: TRBD1
j_gene: TRBJ2-6
v_gene: TRBV2
abundance: .
CDR3aa: CASSSRRNRDRGFSGANVLTF
CDR3nt: TGTGCCAGCAGCAGCAGGAGGAACCGGGACAGGGGATTCTCTGGGGCCAACGTCCTGACTTTC

d_gene: TRBD1
j_gene: TRBJ1-2
v_gene: TRBV5-1
abundance: .
CDR3aa: CASSLENRGPFGGGYTF
CDR3nt: TGCGCCAGCAGCTTGGAGAACAGGGGACCTTTTGGTGGGGGCTACACCTTC

d_gene: TRBD2
j_gene: TRBJ2-7
v_gene: TRBV6-2/TRBV6-3
abundance: .
CDR3aa: CASSQTSGRVEQYF
CDR3nt: TGTGCCAGCAGCCAGACTAGCGGGAGGGTTGAGCAGTACTTC

d_gene: .
j_gene: TRBJ1-4
v_gene: TRBV5-1
abundance: few
CDR3aa: CASSFRANEKLFF
CDR3nt: TGCGCCAGCAGCTTCCGCGCGAATGAAAAACTGTTTTTT

d_gene: TRBD2
j_gene: TRBJ2-1
v_gene: TRBV7-2
abundance: few
CDR3aa: CASSLGAAGPYNEQFF
CDR3nt: TGTGCCAGCAGCTTAGGAGCAGCGGGACCGTACAATGAGCAGTTCTTC

d_gene: TRBD1
j_gene: TRBJ1-2
v_gene: TRBV28
abundance: .
CDR3aa: CASSSPGQSGYTF
CDR3nt: TGTGCCAGCAGTTCACCGGGACAGTCGGGCTACACCTTC

d_gene: .
j_gene: TRBJ1-2
v_gene: TRBV19
abundance: once
CDR3aa: CASSAPTREAVYGYTF
CDR3nt: TGTGCCAGTAGTGCACCAACCCGGGAGGCGGTCTATGGCTACACCTTC

d_gene: .
j_gene: TRBJ2-7
v_gene: TRBV7-9
abundance: .
CDR3aa: CASSLVGGQVGEQYF
CDR3nt: TGTGCCAGCAGCTTAGTAGGGGGTCAGGTTGGTGAGCAGTACTTC

d_gene: TRBD1
j_gene: TRBJ1-2
v_gene: TRBV6-2/TRBV6-3
abundance: few
CDR3aa: CASSDRVGGYTF
CDR3nt: TGTGCCAGCAGTGACAGGGTTGGCGGCTACACCTTC

d_gene: TRBD1
j_gene: TRBJ1-6
v_gene: TRBV2
abundance: once
CDR3aa: CAGTLGQGNSPLHF
CDR3nt: TGTGCCGGCACCCTCGGACAGGGGAATTCACCCCTCCACTTT

d_gene: TRBD2
j_gene: TRBJ2-5
v_gene: TRBV4-3
abundance: .
CDR3aa: CASSHQTGGGETQYF
CDR3nt: TGCGCCAGCAGCCACCAAACGGGAGGCGGGGAGACCCAGTACTTC

d_gene: .
j_gene: TRBJ2-1
v_gene: TRBV11-2
abundance: .
CDR3aa: CASSLAPSLYNEQFF
CDR3nt: TGTGCCAGCAGCTTAGCCCCCTCTCTTTACAATGAGCAGTTCTTC

d_gene: .
j_gene: TRBJ1-2
v_gene: TRBV7-9
abundance: once
CDR3aa: CASSLEGTVF
CDR3nt: TGTGCCAGCAGCTTAGAAGGGACTGTCTTC

d_gene: .
j_gene: TRBJ2-2
v_gene: TRBV5-4
abundance: many
CDR3aa: CASSLDSGVTGELFF
CDR3nt: TGTGCCAGCAGCTTGGATTCAGGGGTCACCGGGGAGCTGTTTTTT

d_gene: .
j_gene: TRBJ1-2
v_gene: TRBV19
abundance: .
CDR3aa: CASSLEGGPMGYGYTF
CDR3nt: TGTGCCAGTAGTCTAGAAGGAGGTCCCATGGGCTATGGCTACACCTTC

d_gene: TRBD2
j_gene: TRBJ2-7
v_gene: TRBV7-2
abundance: .
CDR3aa: CASTPLAGGVYEQYF
CDR3nt: TGTGCCAGCACCCCTCTAGCGGGAGGGGTATACGAGCAGTACTTC

d_gene: .
j_gene: TRBJ1-2
v_gene: TRBV15
abundance: .
CDR3aa: CATSRDKGGNYGYTF
CDR3nt: TGTGCCACCAGCAGAGATAAGGGAGGGAACTATGGCTACACCTTC

d_gene: TRBD1
j_gene: TRBJ1-1
v_gene: TRBV9
abundance: .
CDR3aa: CASGQGALGNTEAFF
CDR3nt: TGTGCCAGTGGACAGGGGGCTTTAGGGAACACTGAAGCTTTCTTT

d_gene: .
j_gene: TRBJ1-5
v_gene: TRBV6-5
abundance: .
CDR3aa: CASSGMLNQPQHF
CDR3nt: TGTGCCAGCAGCGGGATGTTAAATCAGCCCCAGCATTTT

d_gene: TRBD1
j_gene: TRBJ1-2
v_gene: TRBV9
abundance: .
CDR3aa: CASSPRDRGNYGYTF
CDR3nt: TGTGCCAGCAGCCCCCGGGACAGGGGGAACTATGGCTACACCTTC

d_gene: TRBD2
j_gene: TRBJ2-1
v_gene: TRBV19
abundance: .
CDR3aa: CASSTFYSGRMNEQFF
CDR3nt: TGTGCCAGTAGTACCTTCTATAGCGGGAGAATGAATGAGCAGTTCTTC

d_gene: .
j_gene: TRBJ1-1
v_gene: TRBV27
abundance: .
CDR3aa: CASSLLAVRTEAFF
CDR3nt: TGTGCCAGCAGTTTATTAGCAGTGCGCACTGAAGCTTTCTTT

d_gene: .
j_gene: TRBJ2-3
v_gene: TRBV5-1
abundance: .
CDR3aa: CASTRGGSTDTQYF
CDR3nt: TGCGCCAGCACCCGGGGAGGATCTACAGATACGCAGTATTTT

d_gene: TRBD2
j_gene: TRBJ2-5
v_gene: TRBV9
abundance: .
CDR3aa: CASSARGASGIPGETQYF
CDR3nt: TGTGCCAGCAGCGCCAGGGGGGCTAGCGGGATTCCGGGGGAGACCCAGTACTTC

d_gene: .
j_gene: TRBJ2-7
v_gene: TRBV10-1
abundance: .
CDR3aa: CASKLFMGQGKNEQYF
CDR3nt: TGCGCCAGCAAACTCTTCATGGGGCAGGGAAAAAACGAGCAGTACTTC

d_gene: TRBD1
j_gene: TRBJ2-7
v_gene: TRBV19
abundance: .
CDR3aa: CASTRTGGSNEQYF
CDR3nt: TGTGCCAGTACCCGGACAGGGGGCAGCAACGAGCAGTACTTC

d_gene: TRBD1
j_gene: TRBJ1-4
v_gene: TRBV18
abundance: .
CDR3aa: CASSPGQGATNEKLFF
CDR3nt: TGTGCCAGCTCGCCGGGACAGGGGGCGACTAATGAAAAACTGTTTTTT

d_gene: TRBD1
j_gene: TRBJ1-3
v_gene: TRBV7-2
abundance: .
CDR3aa: CASSPDRALSGNTIYF
CDR3nt: TGTGCCAGCAGCCCGGACAGGGCACTCTCTGGAAACACCATATATTTT

d_gene: TRBD2
j_gene: TRBJ2-3
v_gene: TRBV5-1
abundance: .
CDR3aa: CASSYGTSGGTMGTDTQYF
CDR3nt: TGCGCCAGCAGCTACGGGACTAGCGGGGGGACGATGGGGACAGATACGCAGTATTTT

d_gene: TRBD2
j_gene: TRBJ2-1
v_gene: TRBV9
abundance: .
CDR3aa: CASSPAGTSGPYNEQFF
CDR3nt: TGTGCCAGCAGCCCAGCCGGGACTAGCGGACCCTACAATGAGCAGTTCTTC

d_gene: .
j_gene: TRBJ1-2
v_gene: TRBV19
abundance: .
CDR3aa: CASTLMGRSYTF
CDR3nt: TGTGCCAGTACCCTAATGGGGCGGAGCTACACCTTC

d_gene: .
j_gene: TRBJ1-2
v_gene: TRBV27
abundance: .
CDR3aa: CASSFGQGQEANYGYTF
CDR3nt: TGTGCCAGCAGTTTTGGGCAGGGGCAGGAAGCTAACTATGGCTACACCTTC

d_gene: .
j_gene: TRBJ1-1
v_gene: TRBV28
abundance: .
CDR3aa: CASSPDRRLVNTEAFF
CDR3nt: TGTGCCAGCAGTCCTGACAGGCGGCTAGTGAACACTGAAGCTTTCTTT